A single sample is the source of the 3 T cell receptor beta chains below, sequenced in a study of blood T cell repertoires in COVID-19 (dated by TCRdb to 2018 to 2021). Receptor amplification or capture employed the immunoSEQ multiplex PCR assay. As stored in TCRdb, this immuneACCESS dataset retains in-frame rearrangements with V and J assigned. A fraction of the clones does not appear; measured against another copy, unresolved V genes explain less than half of the discrepancy, and the remainder lacks a known reason. This sample lists roughly 260,000 clones; 80% to 90% were detected once. The biggest ten clones account for over 2% of the sample. Sequencing was performed on peripheral blood. The receptor set was obtained from a woman between 45 and 65 years old with acute or convalescent COVID-19.

The gene calls are TRBV18 and TRBJ2-1; D is uncertain. Looked up from germline, CDR1 is KGHSH and CDR2 is LQKENI. The V end was cut by 8 bases, the J end by 6 bases, with 11 bases between. The CDR3 sequence is 12 residues long. The CDR3 sequence is CASQVPTNEQFF. The CDR3 coding sequence is TGTGCCAGCCAGGTACCGACCAATGAGCAGTTCTTC.

The chain employs TRBV4-3 and TRBJ1-5; 8 positions match TRBD1. V lost 0 bases, J lost 7 bases, and 8 bases stayed unmatched. In germline, CDR1 is LGHNA, CDR2 YSLEER. The CDR3 is 16 residues long. For the CDR3, the DNA is TGCGCCAGCAGCCAAGATTATGGACAGGGCGGCCAGCCCCAGCATTTT. Its protein product is CASSQDYGQGGQPQHF.

This clone was observed once. This rearrangement joins TRBV20-1 to TRBJ2-1; D is perhaps TRBD1 (6 bases). Germline loops: CDR1 DFQATT, CDR2 SNEGSKA (reference sequence). The CDR3 is made up of 16 amino acids. Trimming pared 3 bases from V and 4 bases from J, leaving 19 bases between. The chain's CDR3 is CSASPLDRTWYNEQFF. The CDR3 coding sequence is TGCAGTGCTAGTCCCCTTGACAGGACCTGGTACAATGAGCAGTTCTTC.